This T cell receptor beta chain was observed in a study of T cell responses to AZD1222 COVID-19 vaccine (dated by TCRdb to the early 2020s). Context from the whole study: Because spike-specific TCR depth and breadth did not differ between the two schedules, AZD1222 recipients who got a second dose at roughly 4 weeks were pooled with those who got a second dose at roughly 12 weeks. TCR sequencing was performed for roughly 250 trial participants, of whom 200 to 210 were given two doses of AZD1222 and around 25 were given two doses of MenACWY control vaccine. Enrollment into the trials was organized by age into subgroups of 18-55, 56-69 and 70-plus years, and those subgroups contained about 150, 27 and 61 TCR-sequenced participants, respectively. Here is what the overall study found, with its caveats: CD4 TCRs associated with the vaccine covered the entire spike protein, and the dominant responses were in regions 160-218 and 743-854. Because no day 14 peak-response samples were available, the repertoires could be characterized only after the peak T cell response. Nearly half of unique spike-specific TCRs reportedly recognized epitopes outside regions mutated in the B.1.351 and B.1.1.7 variants. After two AZD1222 doses, both the breadth and the depth of spike-specific TCRs were significantly higher than at day 0 and than in MenACWY recipients. The 56-69-year group was small, and its depth increase did not reach significance, likely because of low power. Most participants were white British and females outnumbered males, and the authors suggested that clonal diversity may have been underestimated. Conclusions about previously exposed vaccinees are limited because only 6 or 7 AZD1222 recipients were SARS-CoV-2 seropositive at baseline.

The sample holds a few counts of this clone. Its antigen target is currently unknown. The sample holds no much larger clone one base away, and base qualities are not on file. The CDR3 regions of human TCRbeta chains were analyzed by immunosequencing. As for how the authors treated the data: TCRs in the repertoires were compared against a reference library of SARS-CoV-2-specific TCRs that had been generated with the MIRA antigen-specificity platform. Breadth meant the fraction of unique TCRs that were SARS-CoV-2-associated, whereas depth meant the fraction of total T cells that were SARS-CoV-2-associated. Using the MIRA data, every spike-specific TCR was mapped to the spike region that the TCR reacted to and assigned to either a CD4 or a CD8 class. Log10-transformed breadth and depth values were compared by one-way ANOVA with Sidak's multiple comparisons tests. TCRdb carries this immuneACCESS record with in-frame sequences only. Its versions omit some clonotypes, under half of them owing to an unresolved V gene in the studies checked, with the rest unexplained. V and J calls and clone size are those listed in that table; D and trimming were worked out from the DNA. In this sample the table shows tens of thousands of clones, around 86% of which occur a single time. About 2.4% of the sample rests with the top ten.

Taken with the paper, the label for time point translates to: baseline before first vaccination. Samples from vaccinated people were obtained from the UK trials COV001 and COV002, which included a single-blind randomized controlled phase 2/3 trial of AZD1222 (ChAdOx1 nCoV-19) in healthy adults. Trial participant PBMC samples were collected at day 0 and day 28 after the second dose for TCRbeta chain sequencing. The CDR3 has 14 amino acids, counting the end cysteine and phenylalanine. Of all the DNA, just the CDR3 is kept, 42 bases in frame from base 1. CDR1 and CDR2, per the germline V gene, are MNHEY and SVGAGI. Trimming at the junction amounts to 4 bases on V and 5 bases on J, and the germline ends lie 15 bases apart.

The source was peripheral blood, collected on day 0 of AZD1222 vaccination. The rearrangement combines TRBV6-5 with TRBJ2-7; a tentative D call is TRBD1 (6 bases match). This TCR was sampled from an adult in good health. The CDR3 corresponds to CASSLQGNVHEQYF. The nucleotide sequence is given as TGTGCCAGCAGTTTACAGGGAAACGTCCACGAGCAGTACTTC.